Each of the 8 T cell receptor beta chains below was sequenced from the same sample in a study of CXCR3 chemokines and chemotherapy response in bladder cancer. TCRdb recomputed calls from the PCR reads with MiXCR, one row per CDR3 protein. The sample contains over 10,000 distinct CDR3 sequences, roughly an eighth of which appear only once. This specimen was acquired from a patient whose treatment included neoadjuvant chemotherapy. These receptors were collected from a human donor with bladder cancer that did not respond to neoadjuvant chemotherapy.

The chain links TRBV20-1 to TRBJ2-5, with 7 bases lining up with TRBD1. The V segment lost 5 bases and the J segment 1 base; nucleotides outside the gene matches: 4. The CDR3 covers 13 residues. Looked up from germline, CDR1 is DFQATT and CDR2 is SNEGSKA (reference sequence). The CDR3 coding sequence is TGCAGTGCTTGGACAGGTCTCCAAGAGACCCAGTACTTC. This sequence encodes CSAWTGLQETQYF.

This clonotype was recorded a few times. The chain is built from TRBV12-3 or TRBV12-4 and TRBJ1-2; TRBD1 matches at 7 bases. After removal of 1 base from V and 3 bases from J, the junction contained 5 bases not matched to a gene. CDR3 length equals 15 residues. CDR3 sequence reads: CASSLDRGPYYGYTF. As DNA, the CDR3 is TGTGCCAGCAGTTTAGACAGGGGCCCCTACTATGGCTACACCTTC.

This clonotype is categorized as medium-sized. The rearrangement joins TRBV7-2 to TRBJ2-3; possibly TRBD1 or TRBD2 for D (5 bases each). Deletions cut 6 bases from V and 5 bases from J, with 12 bases between. CDR1 is SGHTA and CDR2 is FQGNSA in the germline V gene. This CDR3 is built from 13 residues. The CDR3 nucleotides read TGTGCCAGCAGGGAGATGGGGGTAGATACGCAGTATTTT. This codes for CASREMGVDTQYF.

This clonotype appeared many times. The V call is TRBV5-6, the J call TRBJ2-7, with a weak D call TRBD1 (6 bases). The CDR3 extends over 13 amino acids. Germline V gene data show CDR1 as SGHDT and CDR2 as YYEEEE. V was shortened by 5 bases and J by 1 base, with 10 bases between the two germline ends. CDR3 in amino acids: CASSFTGSYEQYF. CDR3 bases: TGTGCCAGCAGTTTCACAGGGTCCTACGAGCAGTACTTC.

This clonotype was detected many times. CDR3 coding DNA: TGTGCCAGCAGCAGAAAATACACAGATACGCAGTATTTT. Its protein product is CASSRKYTDTQYF. The J gene is TRBJ2-3, the V gene TRBV6-5; D not resolved. Looked up from germline, CDR1 is MNHEY and CDR2 is SVGAGI. This CDR3 is 13 amino acids long. V was clipped by 6 bases and J by 2 bases, with 9 bases between them.

This clonotype was seen repeatedly, ten times or more. The gene calls are TRBV19 and TRBJ2-2; D is unresolved. Between the trimmed V and J ends, which lost 3 bases and 2 bases, there was a span of 13 bases. Germline CDR1 reads LNHDA; CDR2 reads SQIVND (reference sequence). CDR3 length equals 16 residues. CDR3 coding DNA: TGTGCCAGTAGTATCGTTAGGCTGGGCAACACCGGGGAGCTGTTTTTT. Protein: CASSIVRLGNTGELFF.

This clonotype was picked up many times. This rearrangement joins TRBV6-6 to TRBJ2-7; possible D gene TRBD1, 5 bases. CDR1 and CDR2 (germline): MNHNY, SVGAGI (reference sequence). The V and J ends lost 9 bases and 0 bases respectively, with 18 bases between them. The CDR3 is 15 amino acids. Written as DNA, the CDR3 is TGTGCCAGTTCACGAACAGGTTCCAGCTCCTACGAGCAGTACTTC. It yields the protein CASSRTGSSSYEQYF.

This clonotype showed up many times. V and J are TRBV6-1 and TRBJ1-5, with TRBD1 as a possible D gene (6 bases). This CDR3 has 13 residues. Germline V lookup: CDR1 MNHNS, CDR2 SASEGT. CDR3 loop: CASEQGGGQPQHF. In nucleotides, the CDR3 is TGTGCTTCCGAACAGGGCGGCGGTCAGCCCCAGCATTTT.